This TCR beta chain was sequenced in a study of immune cell composition in non-small cell lung cancer. Germline V CDR1 and CDR2: WSHSY, SAAADI. V lost 7 bases, J lost 5 bases, and 15 bases lay in between. This CDR3 contains 14 residues. The assay was immunoSEQ multiplex PCR, and TCRdb's table has in-frame clones only and misses some. This table holds fewer than 5,000 clones, roughly 83% found once. The receptor was isolated from a human donor with non-small cell lung cancer. The sequenced sample consisted of lung tumor tissue. V and J are TRBV10-2 and TRBJ1-5, with D possibly matching TRBD1 (6 bases). Here the CDR3 reads CASNPEGGHQPQHF. CDR3 in DNA: TGCGCCAGCAACCCCGAGGGGGGGCATCAGCCCCAGCATTTT.